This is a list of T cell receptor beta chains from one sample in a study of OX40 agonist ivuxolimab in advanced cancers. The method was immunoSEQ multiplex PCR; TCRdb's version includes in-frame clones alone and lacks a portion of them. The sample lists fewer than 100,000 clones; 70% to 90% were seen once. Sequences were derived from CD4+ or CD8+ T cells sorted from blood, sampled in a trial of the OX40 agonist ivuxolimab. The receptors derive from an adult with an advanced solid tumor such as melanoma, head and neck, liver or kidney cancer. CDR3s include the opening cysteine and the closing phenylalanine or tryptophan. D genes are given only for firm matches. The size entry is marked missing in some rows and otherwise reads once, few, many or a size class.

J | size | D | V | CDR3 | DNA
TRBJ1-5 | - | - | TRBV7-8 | CASRGIGSNQPQHF | TGTGCCAGCAGGGGGATCGGGAGCAATCAGCCCCAGCATTTT
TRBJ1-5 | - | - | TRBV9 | CASSEDLSNQPQHF | TGTGCCAGCAGCGAGGACCTTAGCAATCAGCCCCAGCATTTT
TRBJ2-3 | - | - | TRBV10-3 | CAIRAGGGHTDTQYF | TGTGCCATCAGGGCGGGCGGGGGACACACAGATACGCAGTATTTT
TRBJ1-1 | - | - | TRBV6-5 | CASSPSWRHPAFF | TGTGCCAGCAGCCCTTCATGGAGGCACCCAGCTTTCTTT
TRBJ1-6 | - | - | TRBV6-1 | CASSRREADNSPLHF | TGTGCCAGCAGTCGCAGGGAGGCGGATAATTCACCCCTCCACTTT
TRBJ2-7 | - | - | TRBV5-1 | CASSWVDRSEQYF | TGCGCCAGCAGCTGGGTAGACAGGTCCGAGCAGTACTTC
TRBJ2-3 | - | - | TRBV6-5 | CASSQTTQVDTQYF | TGTGCCAGCAGTCAGACCACTCAGGTGGATACGCAGTATTTT
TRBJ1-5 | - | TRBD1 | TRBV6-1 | CASRGGQGNNQPQHF | TGTGCCAGCAGGGGGGGACAGGGGAACAATCAGCCCCAGCATTTT
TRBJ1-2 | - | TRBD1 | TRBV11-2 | CASSATGVDGYTF | TGTGCCAGCAGCGCAACAGGGGTGGATGGCTACACCTTC
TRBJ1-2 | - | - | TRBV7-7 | CASSPTRNYGYTF | TGTGCTAGCAGCCCGACACGAAACTATGGCTACACCTTC
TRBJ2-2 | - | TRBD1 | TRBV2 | CASTGTGGTGELFF | TGTGCCAGCACCGGGACAGGGGGAACCGGGGAGCTGTTTTTT
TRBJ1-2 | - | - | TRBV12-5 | CASGGGGNYGYTF | TGTGCTAGTGGTGGGGGCGGAAACTATGGCTACACCTTC
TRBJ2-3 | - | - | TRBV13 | CASRTWSLTDTQYF | TGTGCCAGCAGGACGTGGTCCCTCACAGATACGCAGTATTTT
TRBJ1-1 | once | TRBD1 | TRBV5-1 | CASSSGTGDTEAFF | TGCGCCAGCAGCTCGGGGACAGGAGACACTGAAGCTTTCTTT
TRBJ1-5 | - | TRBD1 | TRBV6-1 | CASRGQQNQPQHF | TGTGCCAGCAGGGGACAGCAGAATCAGCCCCAGCATTTT
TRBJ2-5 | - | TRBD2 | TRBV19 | CATGGPQSRETQYF | TGTGCCACGGGGGGTCCCCAAAGCAGAGAGACCCAGTACTTC
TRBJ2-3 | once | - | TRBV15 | CATSREIAAGTDTQYF | TGTGCCACCAGCAGAGAAATAGCGGCGGGTACAGATACGCAGTATTTT
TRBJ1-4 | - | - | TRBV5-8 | CASRMRQETLFF | TGTGCCAGCAGGATGAGACAGGAAACACTGTTTTTT
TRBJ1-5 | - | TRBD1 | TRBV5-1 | CASSLEGQAHQPQHF | TGCGCCAGCAGCTTGGAGGGACAGGCCCATCAGCCCCAGCATTTT
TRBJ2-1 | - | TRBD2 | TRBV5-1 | CASSLAREGDEQFF | TGCGCCAGCAGCTTAGCGCGGGAGGGTGATGAGCAGTTCTTC
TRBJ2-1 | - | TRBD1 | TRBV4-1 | CASSTPGQGSSYNEQFF | TGCGCCAGCAGCACCCCGGGACAGGGCAGCTCCTACAATGAGCAGTTCTTC
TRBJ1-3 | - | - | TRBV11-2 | CASSLIRGAFSGNTIYF | TGTGCCAGCAGCTTAATACGGGGGGCCTTCTCTGGAAACACCATATATTTT
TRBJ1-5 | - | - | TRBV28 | CASSSTRSNQPQHF | TGTGCCAGCAGTTCGACACGTAGCAATCAGCCCCAGCATTTT
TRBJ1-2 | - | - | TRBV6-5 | CASSSTRLANYGYTF | TGTGCCAGCAGTTCCACTAGGCTAGCTAACTATGGCTACACCTTC
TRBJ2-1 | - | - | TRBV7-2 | CASSLFQDSSYNEQFF | TGTGCCAGCAGCTTATTCCAGGACAGCTCCTACAATGAGCAGTTCTTC
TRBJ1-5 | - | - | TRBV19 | CASSPLGGSNQPQHF | TGTGCCAGTAGCCCACTCGGGGGTAGCAATCAGCCCCAGCATTTT
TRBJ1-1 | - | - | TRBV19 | CASSIQANTEAFF | TGTGCCAGTAGTATCCAGGCGAACACTGAAGCTTTCTTT
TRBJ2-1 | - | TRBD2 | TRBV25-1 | CASSGSGAGESNEQFF | TGTGCCAGCAGTGGATCCGGGGCGGGAGAATCGAATGAGCAGTTCTTC
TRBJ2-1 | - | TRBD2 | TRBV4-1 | CASSQELAEGEQFF | TGCGCCAGCAGCCAGGAGCTAGCGGAGGGTGAGCAGTTCTTC
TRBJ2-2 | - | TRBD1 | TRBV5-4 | CALRGQGATGELFF | TGTGCCCTACGTGGACAGGGGGCCACCGGGGAGCTGTTTTTT
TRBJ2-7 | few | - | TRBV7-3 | CASSDGPGAVYEQYF | TGTGCCAGCAGCGACGGACCGGGAGCTGTCTACGAGCAGTACTTC
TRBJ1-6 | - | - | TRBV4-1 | CASSQDLGSRSPLHF | TGCGCCAGCAGCCAAGACCTAGGGAGTAGATCACCCCTCCACTTT
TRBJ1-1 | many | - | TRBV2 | CASTTQPNTEAFF | TGTGCCAGCACCACCCAACCGAACACTGAAGCTTTCTTT
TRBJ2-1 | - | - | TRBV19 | CASSATYPSYNEQFF | TGTGCCAGTAGTGCCACATACCCCTCCTACAATGAGCAGTTCTTC
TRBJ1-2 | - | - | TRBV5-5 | CASRWGANYGYTF | TGTGCCAGCAGGTGGGGGGCTAACTATGGCTACACCTTC
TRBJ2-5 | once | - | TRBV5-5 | CASSPTPGDGAQYF | TGTGCCAGCAGCCCCACCCCAGGGGATGGTGCCCAGTACTTC
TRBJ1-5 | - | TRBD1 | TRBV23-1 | CASSQSHRGRVWQPQHF | TGCGCCAGCAGTCAAAGTCACAGGGGGCGCGTTTGGCAGCCCCAGCATTTT
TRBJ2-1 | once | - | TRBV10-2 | CASSESVVGFYNEQFF | TGCGCCAGCAGTGAGTCTGTCGTTGGATTCTACAATGAGCAGTTCTTC
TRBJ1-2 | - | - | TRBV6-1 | CASSEEAVWGYTF | TGTGCCAGCAGTGAAGAGGCAGTCTGGGGCTACACCTTC
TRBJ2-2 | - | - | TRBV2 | CASSDIRGTGELFF | TGTGCCAGCAGTGATATCAGGGGCACCGGGGAGCTGTTTTTT
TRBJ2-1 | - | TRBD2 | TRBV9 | CASSVVGSGLSYNEQFF | TGTGCCAGCAGCGTAGTGGGTAGCGGGCTCTCCTACAATGAGCAGTTCTTC
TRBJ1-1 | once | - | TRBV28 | CASSTGALRTEAFF | TGTGCCAGCAGTACCGGGGCCCTAAGAACTGAAGCTTTCTTT
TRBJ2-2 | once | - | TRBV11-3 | CASSLQGNGGELFF | TGTGCCAGCAGCTTACAGGGAAATGGCGGGGAGCTGTTTTTT
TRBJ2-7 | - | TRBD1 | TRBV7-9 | CASSPGTGRYEQYF | TGTGCCAGCAGCCCAGGGACAGGGCGTTACGAGCAGTACTTC
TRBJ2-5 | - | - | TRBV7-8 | CASSSRDPPETQYF | TGTGCCAGCAGCTCCCGGGACCCGCCTGAGACCCAGTACTTC
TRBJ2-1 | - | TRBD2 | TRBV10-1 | CASSESGTYNEQFF | TGCGCCAGCAGTGAGAGCGGGACCTACAATGAGCAGTTCTTC
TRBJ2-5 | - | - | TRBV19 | CASSIIRQDQETQYF | TGTGCCAGTAGTATCATCAGACAGGACCAAGAGACCCAGTACTTC
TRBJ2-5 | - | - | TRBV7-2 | CASSLAGTRQETQYF | TGTGCCAGCAGCTTAGCGGGGACAAGACAAGAGACCCAGTACTTC
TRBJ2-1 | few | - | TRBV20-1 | CSAFYNEQFF | TGCAGTGCTTTCTACAATGAGCAGTTCTTC
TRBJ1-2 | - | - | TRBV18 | CASSPTGYYGYTF | TGTGCCAGCTCACCCACAGGGTACTATGGCTACACCTTC
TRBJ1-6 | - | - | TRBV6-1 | CASSGRGLDSPLHF | TGTGCCAGCTCGGGTCGAGGATTGGATTCACCCCTCCACTTT
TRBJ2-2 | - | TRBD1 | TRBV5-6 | CASSLPGTGFTGELFF | TGTGCCAGCAGCTTACCCGGGACAGGATTCACCGGGGAGCTGTTTTTT
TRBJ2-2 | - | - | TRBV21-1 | CASWVGTGELFF | TGTGCCAGCTGGGTTGGGACCGGGGAGCTGTTTTTT
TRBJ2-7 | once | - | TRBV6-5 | CASSYLESSYEQYF | TGTGCCAGCAGTTACCTAGAAAGCTCCTACGAGCAGTACTTC
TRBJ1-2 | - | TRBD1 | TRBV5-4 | CASSRQGIQGYTF | TGTGCCAGCAGCCGACAGGGTATTCAGGGCTACACCTTC